These 23 T cell receptor beta chains were sequenced from one sample in a study of radiotherapy plus CTLA-4 blockade in lung cancer. Profiled with immunoSEQ multiplex PCR; TCRdb holds only in-frame clones, not every one. In the table there are 80,000 or so clones, 78% of which are singletons. Sequencing used peripheral blood, obtained from a patient treated with radiotherapy plus ipilimumab. These receptors came from a human donor with non-small cell lung cancer whose response to radiotherapy plus ipilimumab could not be evaluated. Some clones in this sample may be carry-over from other donors' samples.

This clone was counted a few times. The CDR3 loop is CASTAAGGVETQYF. As DNA, the CDR3 is TGTGCCAGCACGGCAGCGGGGGGGGTGGAGACCCAGTACTTC. The chain carries TRBV2 and TRBJ2-5, with 10 nucleotides matching TRBD2. Germline values: CDR1 SNHLY, CDR2 FYNNEI. J was trimmed by 5 bases and V by 7 bases; bases with no gene match: 7. The CDR3 consists of 14 residues.

This clone was recorded once. This chain links TRBV7-6 with TRBJ2-5; 11 positions match TRBD2. Looked up from germline, CDR1 is SGHVS and CDR2 is FNYEAQ. The length of the CDR3 is 18 residues. Trimming removed 8 bases from V and 2 bases from J; junction bases left unmatched: 16. The CDR3 coding sequence is TGTGCCAGCGGCCGACAGGGCCTAGCGGGGGGTCTTCAAGAGACCCAGTACTTC. This encodes CASGRQGLAGGLQETQYF.

The rearrangement uses TRBV19 and TRBJ2-1; no reliable D call. The germline V gene encodes CDR1 LNHDA and CDR2 SQIVND (reference sequence). This CDR3 spans 11 amino acids. V was shortened by 4 bases and J by 10 bases, with 8 bases between the two germline ends. CDR3 DNA: TGTGCCAGTAGTAGAAACACCGAGCAGTTCTTC. Its translation is CASSRNTEQFF.

The rearrangement links TRBV7-5 to TRBJ1-2; TRBD1 was called by the table and not checked on the DNA. TRBV7-5 is labeled a pseudogene. The CDR3 spans 17 residues. CDR3 in amino acids: CARSFTPHRKPNYGYTF. In DNA form, the CDR3 reads TGTGCCAGAAGCTTCACCCCCCACAGGAAACCTAACTATGGCTACACCTTC.

The rearrangement links TRBV5-6 to TRBJ2-7; TRBD1 might be the D (5 bases). CDR1 is SGHDT and CDR2 is YYEEEE in the germline V gene. V dropped 3 bases and J dropped 3 bases, with 16 bases sitting between them. The CDR3 loop spans 15 amino acids. CDR3 region: CASSSLPGLFYEQYF. The CDR3 coding sequence is TGTGCCAGCAGCTCTCTGCCAGGGCTCTTCTACGAGCAGTACTTC.

This sequence joins TRBV9 and TRBJ2-3, with 9 bases identical to TRBD1. The germline V gene has CDR1 SGDLS and CDR2 YYNGEE. The ends lost 0 bases at V and 0 bases at J; junction bases unmatched: 8. The CDR3 is 18 amino acids. CDR3 residues: CASSVALGQGLSTDTQYF. In nucleotides, the CDR3 is TGTGCCAGCAGCGTAGCTTTAGGACAGGGGCTGAGCACAGATACGCAGTATTTT.

The chain is built from TRBV5-1 and TRBJ2-3; TRBD2 might be the D (5 bases). V was cut by 1 base and J by 5 bases, with 5 bases left in between. Germline loops: CDR1 SGHRS, CDR2 YFSETQ. The CDR3 is made up of 12 amino acids. In nucleotides, the CDR3 is TGCGCCAGCAGCTTGCGGGGAGATACGCAGTATTTT. It encodes CASSLRGDTQYF.

This clone was found a few times. The chain employs TRBV28 and TRBJ2-3; D is possibly TRBD1 (5 bases). This CDR3 contains 15 residues. Looked up from germline, CDR1 is MDHEN and CDR2 is SYDVKM. Trimming removed 3 bases from V and 2 bases from J, with 12 bases in between. CDR3 DNA: TGTGCCAGCAGTTTCCCAGGGCCCTCCACAGATACGCAGTATTTT. Its protein is CASSFPGPSTDTQYF.

This rearrangement joins TRBV6-1 to TRBJ2-7; 9 bases align to TRBD1. V shed 2 bases, J shed 7 bases, and the junction held 9 bases outside the gene matches. Germline lookup yields CDR1 MNHNS and CDR2 SASEGT. The CDR3 contains 15 residues. Written as DNA, the CDR3 is TGTGCCAGCAGTGAATACAGGGGGCTACTAGGGGAGCAGTACTTC. Protein product: CASSEYRGLLGEQYF.

The chain uses TRBV15 and TRBJ2-5, with 8 bases identical to TRBD2. Germline trimming cut 7 bases from V and 5 bases from J; bases unmatched to any gene: 21. Germline assignment: CDR1 LNHNV and CDR2 YYDKDF (reference sequence). The CDR3 is made up of 18 amino acids. The CDR3 region is CATTSLGSGGLLLETQYF. The CDR3 nucleotides read TGTGCCACCACATCTCTGGGGAGCGGGGGCCTCCTCCTGGAGACCCAGTACTTC.

This clone was seen only once. The chain's CDR3 is CASSEPVSGAYNEQFF. CDR3 DNA: TGTGCCAGCAGTGAACCGGTTTCCGGGGCCTACAATGAGCAGTTCTTC. This chain uses TRBV6-1 with TRBJ2-1, with D maybe TRBD2 (5 bases). Deletions cut 2 bases from V and 2 bases from J, with 13 bases between. This CDR3 contains 16 residues. The V gene's germline CDR1 is MNHNS and CDR2 SASEGT.

V and J are TRBV19 and TRBJ2-7; 10 bases map to TRBD2. The CDR3 runs to 21 residues. From germline, CDR1 is LNHDA and CDR2 SQIVND (reference sequence). After removal of 3 bases from V and 0 bases from J, the junction contained 20 bases not matched to a gene. The CDR3 region is CASSMSTPSRVAGGSSYEQYF. The CDR3 DNA follows: TGTGCCAGTAGTATGTCGACCCCGAGTAGAGTAGCGGGGGGATCCTCCTACGAGCAGTACTTC.

J is TRBJ1-5 and V is TRBV10-3, with unresolved D. The CDR3 extends over 14 amino acids. Germline CDR1 ENHRY, CDR2 SYGVKD. V was clipped by 2 bases and J by 3 bases, with 8 bases between them. CDR3 nucleotide sequence: TGTGCCATCAGTGAGCCGGGTAACAATCAGCCCCAGCATTTT. Translating gives CAISEPGNNQPQHF.

The rearrangement links TRBV28 to TRBJ1-3; no clear D. The ends were cut back, 8 bases at V and 3 bases at J, with 17 bases in the middle. The CDR3 has 15 residues. Germline assignment: CDR1 MDHEN and CDR2 SYDVKM. CDR3 sequence: CASGSGSAVGNTIYF. In nucleotides, the CDR3 is TGTGCCAGCGGGAGTGGGAGCGCCGTTGGAAACACCATATATTTT. The full variable domain, in which reference TRBV28 and TRBJ1-3 provide the parts outside the CDR3, is DVKVTQSSRYLVKRTGEKVFLECVQDMDHENMFWYRQDPGLGLRLIYFSYDVKMKEKGDIPEGYSVSREKKERFSLILESASTNQTSMYLCASGSGSAVGNTIYFGEGSWLTVV.

The chain is built from TRBV7-9 and TRBJ1-4, with 9 nucleotides matching TRBD1. V shed 5 bases and J 8 bases; nucleotides not matched to a gene: 6. CDR3 length: 14 amino acids. From germline, CDR1 is SEHNR and CDR2 FQNEAQ (reference sequence). The CDR3 DNA sequence: TGTGCCAGCAGCCCCGGGACAGGGCTCGAAAAACTGTTTTTT. It is translated as CASSPGTGLEKLFF.

This clone has more than one count but fewer than ten. The V gene is TRBV5-1, the J gene TRBJ1-2; the D gene is possibly TRBD1 (5 bases). CDR1 SGHRS and CDR2 YFSETQ come from the germline V gene. There are 14 residues in the CDR3. V lost 5 bases and J lost 1, with 12 bases in between. CDR3 sequence: CASRKTENNYGYTF. DNA of the CDR3: TGCGCCAGCAGGAAGACAGAGAATAACTATGGCTACACCTTC.

The gene calls are TRBV9 and TRBJ2-1; 8 bases are shared with TRBD2. This CDR3 has 16 residues. The V and J ends lost 3 bases and 2 bases, in that order; junction bases with no gene match: 7. CDR1 is SGDLS, CDR2 YYNGEE, per germline. Here the CDR3 DNA reads TGTGCCAGCAGCGCCGCCATAGCGGGGACCTACAATGAGCAGTTCTTC. Translated: CASSAAIAGTYNEQFF.

The chain has TRBV28 and TRBJ1-1, with D possibly matching TRBD1 (5 bases). Trimming removed 3 bases from V and 4 bases from J, with 6 bases in between. Germline lookup yields CDR1 MDHEN and CDR2 SYDVKM. This CDR3 contains 12 residues. The CDR3 loop reads CASSFRATEAFF. Here the CDR3 DNA reads TGTGCCAGCAGTTTCAGGGCCACTGAAGCTTTCTTT.

V and J are TRBV7-2 and TRBJ2-1; no reliable D call. The CDR3 spans 13 residues. Trimming left V 6 bases short and J 1 base short, with 7 bases between. Germline V lookup: CDR1 SGHTA, CDR2 FQGNSA. This chain's CDR3 is CASSPGSYNEQFF. As DNA, the CDR3 is TGTGCCAGCAGTCCCGGGTCCTACAATGAGCAGTTCTTC.

CDR3 DNA sequence: TGTGCCAGCGGTCCCGGACAGGGGAACTATGGCTACACCTTC. Translation: CASGPGQGNYGYTF. The genes are TRBV27 and TRBJ1-2, with 9 nucleotides matching TRBD1. This CDR3 is built from 14 residues. Germline CDR1 reads MNHEY; CDR2 reads SMNVEV (reference sequence). V lost 8 bases, J lost 2 bases, and 6 bases stayed unmatched.

V gene TRBV7-9 combines with J gene TRBJ2-7; 7 bases align to TRBD1. The CDR3 contains 16 residues. V lost 5 bases to trimming and J lost 4 bases; unmatched junction nucleotides: 14. From germline, CDR1 is SEHNR and CDR2 FQNEAQ (reference sequence). CDR3: CASSTSLYNRGYEQYF. The CDR3 DNA reads TGTGCCAGCAGCACCTCACTATACAACAGGGGATACGAGCAGTACTTC.

The chain couples TRBV7-2 to TRBJ2-7, with 10 bases aligning to TRBD2. Germline V gives CDR1 SGHTA, CDR2 FQGNSA. V was pared by 6 bases and J by 2 bases, with 7 bases of the junction left unmatched. The CDR3 covers 15 residues. CDR3 in DNA: TGTGCCAGCAGTCCCTCCAGCGGGGGGGCCTACGAGCAGTACTTC. It is translated as CASSPSSGGAYEQYF. Looking up the rest from reference TRBV7-2 and TRBJ2-7 gives the full variable domain: GAGVSQSPSNKVTEKGKDVELRCDPISGHTALYWYRQSLGQGLEFLIYFQGNSAPDKSGLPSDRFSAERTGGSVSTLTIQRTQQEDSAVYLCASSPSSGGAYEQYFGPGTRLTVT.

The chain carries TRBV5-1 and TRBJ2-7; possibly TRBD1 for D (5 bases). The CDR3 extends over 13 amino acids. V was cut by 1 base and J by 5 bases, with 10 bases left in between. CDR1 and CDR2 from the germline V gene are SGHRS and YFSETQ. Written as DNA, the CDR3 is TGCGCCAGCAGCTTGTACCAGGGCCACGAGCAGTACTTC. Its protein is CASSLYQGHEQYF.